The T cell receptor (beta chain) under discussion was sequenced for a study of cytomegalovirus exposure and HLA in healthy donors. This CDR3 comprises 13 residues. The V segment lost 5 bases and the J segment 4 bases; nucleotides outside the gene matches: 7. The V gene's germline CDR1 is SQVTM and CDR2 ANQGSEA. Primers included in the PCR were 60 Vbeta and 13 Jbeta primers. Profiling relied on immunoSEQ multiplex PCR, and the TCRdb table lists in-frame clones only, not all of them. The repertoire holds 55,000 to 70,000 clones, with approximately 70% as singletons. Regarding this clone: What it binds is not known.

Study-wide results and caveats: A prior analysis recorded that most TCR beta V segments were productive about 87% or about 30% of the time. Later analysis identified a missense DCLRE1C variant that was linked to TCR beta V- and J-gene trimming.

V is TRBV29-1 and J is TRBJ1-1; TRBD1 aligns across 7 bases. This TCR derives from a man in his forties in good health and CMV-seropositive. The sequencing input was PBMCs. CDR3 region: CSVSAGGVTEAFF. The CDR3 DNA reads as TGCAGCGTTAGTGCAGGGGGAGTCACTGAAGCTTTCTTT.